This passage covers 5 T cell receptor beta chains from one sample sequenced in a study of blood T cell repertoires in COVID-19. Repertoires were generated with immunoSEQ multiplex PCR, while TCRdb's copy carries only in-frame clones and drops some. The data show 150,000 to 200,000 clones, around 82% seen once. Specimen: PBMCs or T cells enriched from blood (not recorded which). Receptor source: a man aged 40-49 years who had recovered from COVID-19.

The CDR3 bases are TGTGCCAGCAGCGTACCCAAGAGGGGGCCCGGCACAGATACGCAGTATTTT. As protein: CASSVPKRGPGTDTQYF. The V gene is TRBV9, the J gene TRBJ2-3; 7 bases match TRBD1. J lost 1 base, V lost 1 base, and 9 bases had no gene match. This CDR3 has 17 amino acids. Looked up from germline, CDR1 is SGDLS and CDR2 is YYNGEE.

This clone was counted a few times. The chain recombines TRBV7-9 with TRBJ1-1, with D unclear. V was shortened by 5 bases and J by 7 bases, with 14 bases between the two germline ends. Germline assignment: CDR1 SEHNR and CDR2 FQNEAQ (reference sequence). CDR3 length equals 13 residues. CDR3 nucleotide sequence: TGTGCCAGCAGCCGTTTCCCCGTCGGTGAAGCTTTCTTT. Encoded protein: CASSRFPVGEAFF.

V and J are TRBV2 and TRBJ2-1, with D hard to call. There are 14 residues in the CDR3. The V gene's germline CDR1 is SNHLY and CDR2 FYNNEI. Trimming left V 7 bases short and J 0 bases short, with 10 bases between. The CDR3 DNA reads TGTGCCAGCATCCCAGAAAGCTCCTACAATGAGCAGTTCTTC. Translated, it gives CASIPESSYNEQFF.

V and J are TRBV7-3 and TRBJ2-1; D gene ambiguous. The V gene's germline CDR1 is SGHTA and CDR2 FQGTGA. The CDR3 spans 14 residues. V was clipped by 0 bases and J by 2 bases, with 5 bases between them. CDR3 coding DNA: TGTGCCAGCAGCTTAACGTCGGCCTACAATGAGCAGTTCTTC. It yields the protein CASSLTSAYNEQFF.

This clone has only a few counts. The CDR3 protein is CASSFTASGGETQYF. The CDR3 coding sequence is TGTGCCAGCAGCTTTACGGCTAGCGGAGGGGAGACCCAGTACTTC. The rearrangement uses TRBV5-6 and TRBJ2-5; 7 bases are a match to TRBD2. This CDR3 has 15 amino acids. Losses at the gene ends were 2 bases for V and 5 bases for J; bases not matched to a gene: 9. Germline CDR1 and CDR2: SGHDT and YYEEEE.